The 25 T cell receptor beta chains presented below share a single source sample, sequenced in a study of control samples from healthy donors and cancer patients. Profiled with immunoSEQ multiplex PCR; TCRdb holds only in-frame clones, not every one. The sample yields approximately 90,000 clones, about nine tenths seen once. The source material was blood. These receptors all stem from a woman aged 70-85 years in good health.

The gene calls are TRBV30 and TRBJ1-1; 7 bases fit TRBD1. The germline V gene encodes CDR1 GTSNPN and CDR2 SVGIG (reference sequence). CDR3 length: 12 residues. V shed 8 bases, J shed 0 bases, and the junction held 3 bases outside the gene matches. The CDR3 sequence is CARDSMNTEAFF. The CDR3 region has the DNA TGTGCCCGGGACAGCATGAACACTGAAGCTTTCTTT.

As DNA, the CDR3 is TGTGCCAGCAGCACAGGGCGGGGGGACTATGGCTACACCTTC. Amino acid sequence: CASSTGRGDYGYTF. The chain combines TRBV9 with TRBJ1-2; D may be TRBD1 (6 bases). The germline V gene has CDR1 SGDLS and CDR2 YYNGEE. Trimming removed 4 bases from V and 3 bases from J, with 13 bases in between. This CDR3 is 14 amino acids long.

The rearrangement links TRBV29-1 to TRBJ2-1; D is unresolved. Germline loops: CDR1 SQVTM, CDR2 ANQGSEA. The CDR3 is made up of 10 amino acids. The ends were cut back, 7 bases at V and 9 bases at J, with 10 bases in the middle. The chain's CDR3 is CSAADTEQFF. DNA of the CDR3: TGCAGCGCCGCAGACACTGAGCAGTTCTTC.

The chain combines TRBV30 with TRBJ1-2, with a weak D call TRBD1 (6 bases). V lost 3 bases and J 8 bases, leaving 22 bases between the germline ends. CDR1 and CDR2 from the germline V gene are GTSNPN and SVGIG (reference sequence). The CDR3 loop spans 15 amino acids. CDR3 bases: TGTGCCTGGAGGTTCCCGGGGGCGCTCTTAGGAGGCTACACCTTC. Amino acid sequence: CAWRFPGALLGGYTF.

The chain couples TRBV6-6 to TRBJ1-2; D is possibly TRBD1 (6 bases). This CDR3 comprises 15 residues. Germline values: CDR1 MNHNY, CDR2 SVGAGI (reference sequence). The V end was cut by 7 bases, the J end by 5 bases, with 20 bases between. CDR3 DNA: TGTGCCAGCACTACCCCCGGGGGGGGCGCGTATGGCTACACCTTC. Translating gives CASTTPGGGAYGYTF.

The rearrangement uses TRBV7-2 and TRBJ1-5; D not certain. Germline assignment: CDR1 SGHTA and CDR2 FQGNSA. This CDR3 is built from 13 residues. The germline V and J ends were trimmed by 5 bases and 4 bases, with 9 bases remaining between them. The chain's CDR3 is CASSRQPNQPQHF. The CDR3, as DNA: TGTGCCAGCAGCCGACAACCGAATCAGCCCCAGCATTTT.

V gene TRBV19 combines with J gene TRBJ1-2; D unclear. The CDR3 runs to 13 residues. V was clipped by 11 bases and J by 1 base, with 14 bases between them. Germline assignment: CDR1 LNHDA and CDR2 SQIVND (reference sequence). CDR3 bases: TGTGCCGCCTCGTATGGGATTAACTATGGCTACACCTTC. Its translation is CAASYGINYGYTF.

The chain links TRBV27 to TRBJ2-7; D is perhaps TRBD1 (5 bases). Germline lookup yields CDR1 MNHEY and CDR2 SMNVEV (reference sequence). The CDR3 is made up of 15 amino acids. V was cut by 0 bases and J by 6 bases, with 15 bases left in between. The CDR3 is CASSLSLGWGVEQYF. The DNA of the CDR3 is TGTGCCAGCAGTTTATCGCTTGGTTGGGGCGTCGAGCAGTACTTC.

The chain recombines TRBV5-1 with TRBJ2-1; the match to TRBD2 covers 7 bases. The CDR3 contains 14 residues. The V and J ends lost 5 bases and 7 bases, in that order; junction bases with no gene match: 9. Germline V gives CDR1 SGHRS, CDR2 YFSETQ. The CDR3 spells CASSLRTSQNEQFF. In DNA form, the CDR3 reads TGCGCCAGCAGTCTTCGGACTAGTCAAAATGAGCAGTTCTTC.

Details on this clone: The same CDR3 also results from other DNA sequences found in this sample. This chain uses TRBV6-5 with TRBJ1-6; tentatively, D is TRBD1 (5 bases). Deletions cut 6 bases from V and 4 bases from J, with 10 bases between. Germline V lookup: CDR1 MNHEY, CDR2 SVGAGI. CDR3 size: 14 residues. The CDR3 DNA follows: TGTGCCAGCAGCCAGACAGAATATAATTCACCCCTCCACTTT. Its translation: CASSQTEYNSPLHF.

This rearrangement joins TRBV19 to TRBJ2-7; perhaps TRBD1 as D (6 bases). Germline assignment: CDR1 LNHDA and CDR2 SQIVND (reference sequence). Trimming stripped 7 bases from V and 0 bases from J, with 16 bases between. The CDR3 is made up of 15 amino acids. CDR3 DNA sequence: TGTGCCAGTACCCCGACAGGCTCACCCTCCTACGAGCAGTACTTC. This translates into CASTPTGSPSYEQYF.

The genes are TRBV6-5 and TRBJ2-1; TRBD2 might be the D (7 bases). The V end was cut by 2 bases, the J end by 1 base, with 9 bases between. CDR1 and CDR2 (germline): MNHEY, SVGAGI. This CDR3 has 15 amino acids. Here the CDR3 reads CASSYEGGSYNEQFF. DNA for the CDR3: TGTGCCAGCAGTTACGAGGGGGGGTCCTACAATGAGCAGTTCTTC.

J is TRBJ1-1 and V is TRBV13, with TRBD1 matching over 7 bases. Germline lookup yields CDR1 PRHDT and CDR2 FYEKMQ (reference sequence). V lost 4 bases and J lost 4; bases outside the gene matches: 9. This CDR3 comprises 15 residues. The CDR3 here is CASSSEQGHGTEAFF. As DNA, the CDR3 is TGTGCCAGCAGCTCCGAACAGGGGCATGGCACTGAAGCTTTCTTT.

The CDR3 spells CASSFLVGPSSYNEQFF. The CDR3 DNA reads as TGTGCCAGCAGCTTTCTAGTAGGGCCGAGCTCCTACAATGAGCAGTTCTTC. This chain links TRBV5-4 with TRBJ2-1; D is undetermined. V dropped 2 bases and J dropped 0 bases, with 15 bases sitting between them. The CDR3 contains 17 residues. Germline lookup yields CDR1 SGHNT and CDR2 YYREEE (reference sequence).

This clone was seen just once. The CDR3 DNA reads as TGTGCCAGCAGCCCCCCCCCAACAGGGGGCTACACTGAAGCTTTCTTT. Amino acids: CASSPPPTGGYTEAFF. The rearrangement uses TRBV13 and TRBJ1-1, with 9 bases fitting TRBD1. The CDR3 runs to 16 residues. The V segment lost 5 bases and the J segment 3 bases; nucleotides outside the gene matches: 10. Germline CDR1 reads PRHDT; CDR2 reads FYEKMQ (reference sequence).

This sequence joins TRBV7-9 and TRBJ2-1; D is undetermined. Trimming stripped 3 bases from V and 7 bases from J, with 10 bases between. Germline V gene sequence: CDR1 SEHNR, CDR2 FQNEAQ (reference sequence). This CDR3 comprises 13 residues. The CDR3 DNA reads TGTGCCAGCAGCTTGGGTTCCCAGAATGAGCAGTTCTTC. Protein product: CASSLGSQNEQFF.

The chain carries TRBV6-5 and TRBJ1-1; maybe TRBD1 (5 bases). Germline CDR1 MNHEY, CDR2 SVGAGI. V shed 6 bases and J shed 2 bases, with 13 bases lying between them. CDR3 length: 14 residues. Here the CDR3 DNA reads TGTGCCAGCAGCCCAGGGAGCACAAACACTGAAGCTTTCTTT. Its translation: CASSPGSTNTEAFF.

The rearrangement uses TRBV6-5 and TRBJ2-3, with 11 bases aligning to TRBD2. Germline V lookup: CDR1 MNHEY, CDR2 SVGAGI. The CDR3 is 15 amino acids. J was trimmed by 1 base and V by 8 bases; bases with no gene match: 5. The CDR3 bases are TGTGCCAGCGGAAAGGGACTAGCGGGCACAGATACGCAGTATTTT. This codes for CASGKGLAGTDTQYF.

This chain joins TRBV5-1 and TRBJ2-7; TRBD1 or TRBD2 may be the D gene (5 bases each). This CDR3 comprises 12 residues. Germline-derived CDR1 and CDR2 are SGHRS and YFSETQ. With 3 bases removed from V and 3 bases from J, the gap between germline ends came to 7 bases. The CDR3, as DNA: TGCGCCAGCAGCTCGGGGCTCTACGAGCAGTACTTC. Protein product: CASSSGLYEQYF.

The chain couples TRBV30 to TRBJ1-5; D is ambiguous. Per germline, CDR1 GTSNPN and CDR2 SVGIG (reference sequence). Trimming cost V 3 bases and J 3 bases, with 12 bases left between them. CDR3 length: 14 amino acids. The CDR3 bases are TGTGCCTGGAGGATCTCGGGTTCCAATCAGCCCCAGCATTTT. Translating it yields CAWRISGSNQPQHF.

The chain employs TRBV3-1 (or the pseudogene TRBV3-2) and TRBJ2-2; D uncertain. Trimming left V 2 bases short and J 6 bases short, with 7 bases between. CDR3 size: 13 residues. Germline-derived CDR1 and CDR2 are LGHDT and YNNKEL (reference sequence). CDR3 nucleotides: TGTGCCAGCAGCCAAATATCCGCCGGGGAGCTGTTTTTT. Amino acid sequence: CASSQISAGELFF.

This rearrangement joins TRBV4-3 to TRBJ1-5, with a possible D match to TRBD1 (5 bases). Per germline, CDR1 LGHNA and CDR2 YSLEER. The CDR3 covers 15 residues. Trimming took 0 bases from V and 5 from J, leaving 11 bases between them. This chain's CDR3 is CASSQEWRGYQPQHF. CDR3 nucleotides: TGCGCCAGCAGCCAAGAGTGGAGGGGTTATCAGCCCCAGCATTTT.

The J gene is TRBJ2-2, the V gene TRBV12-3 or TRBV12-4; D possibly corresponds to TRBD2 (5 bases). V was cut by 3 bases and J by 6 bases, with 8 bases left in between. This CDR3 is 13 amino acids long. The CDR3 bases are TGTGCCAGCAGTTTTCAGGAGGCCGGGGAGCTGTTTTTT. The encoded protein is CASSFQEAGELFF.

This clone has only one observation. This sequence joins TRBV11-1 and TRBJ2-1; 10 bases map to TRBD2. V shed 5 bases, J shed 1 base, and the junction held 2 bases outside the gene matches. CDR1 is SGHAT and CDR2 is FQDESV in the germline V gene (reference sequence). CDR3 length equals 15 residues. Written as DNA, the CDR3 is TGTGCCAGCAGCCTTAGCGGGGGGTCCTACAATGAGCAGTTCTTC. Its protein product is CASSLSGGSYNEQFF.

This chain connects TRBV7-6 to TRBJ1-2; D is unclear. V was clipped by 5 bases and J by 6 bases, with 22 bases between them. The germline V gene has CDR1 SGHVS and CDR2 FNYEAQ. This CDR3 is 16 amino acids long. The CDR3 protein is CASSRIRFGDRDGYTF. The CDR3 region has the DNA TGTGCCAGCAGCCGTATTAGGTTTGGGGATCGGGATGGCTACACCTTC. The variable domain in full, completed from reference TRBV7-6 and TRBJ1-2, reads GAGVSQSPRYKVTKRGQDVALRCDPISGHVSLYWYRQALGQGPEFLTYFNYEAQQDKSGLPNDRFSAERPEGSISTLTIQRTEQRDSAMYRCASSRIRFGDRDGYTFGSGTRLTVV.